This passage covers 22 T cell receptor beta chains from one sample sequenced in a study of OX40 agonist ivuxolimab in advanced cancers. Here immunoSEQ multiplex PCR was the method, and the copy in TCRdb shows in-frame clones only, minus some. The repertoire has about 53,000 clones, approximately 91% of them found once; the top ten carry about 1.6%. This sample comprised CD4+ or CD8+ T cells sorted from blood, obtained in a trial of the OX40 agonist ivuxolimab. These receptors all come from an adult with an advanced solid tumor such as melanoma, head and neck, liver or kidney cancer.

The chain recombines TRBV13 with TRBJ1-4; TRBD1 matches at 8 bases. CDR1 and CDR2 from the germline V gene are PRHDT and FYEKMQ (reference sequence). The V and J ends lost 4 bases and 8 bases, in that order; junction bases with no gene match: 9. CDR3 length: 15 amino acids. Here the CDR3 reads CASSSRTGRGEKLFF. The DNA for the CDR3 is TGTGCCAGCAGCTCACGGACAGGGAGGGGCGAAAAACTGTTTTTT.

The chain joins TRBV6-1 to TRBJ2-4, with TRBD2 identical over 7 bases. The CDR3 length is 14 residues. Germline V gene data show CDR1 as MNHNS and CDR2 as SASEGT. V lost 2 bases and J lost 6; bases outside the gene matches: 4. CDR3 loop: CASSELGGRNIQYF. CDR3 coding DNA: TGTGCCAGCAGTGAATTGGGGGGGAGAAACATTCAGTACTTC.

DNA for the CDR3: TGTGCCAGCAGCAACGGCCAACCCGGCGGGGAGCTGTTTTTT. Translation gives CASSNGQPGGELFF. The chain uses TRBV11-2 and TRBJ2-2, with D hard to call. Germline loops: CDR1 SGHAT, CDR2 FQNNGV. Trimming removed 5 bases from V and 7 bases from J, with 14 bases in between. This CDR3 has 14 amino acids. The full variable domain, completed using reference TRBV11-2 and TRBJ2-2, is EAGVAQSPRYKIIEKRQSVAFWCNPISGHATLYWYQQILGQGPKLLIQFQNNGVVDDSQLPKDRFSAERLKGVDSTLKIQPAKLEDSAVYLCASSNGQPGGELFFGEGSRLTVL.

This clone has only a few counts. The chain links TRBV30 to TRBJ1-1; tentative D call: TRBD1 (5 bases). Trimming pared 3 bases from V and 0 bases from J, leaving 14 bases between. Germline values: CDR1 GTSNPN, CDR2 SVGIG (reference sequence). The CDR3 contains 15 residues. The CDR3 DNA is TGTGCCTGGAGCGACCCGGGACGGCTGAACACTGAAGCTTTCTTT. It yields the protein CAWSDPGRLNTEAFF.

The chain employs TRBV7-8 and TRBJ2-7; 9 nucleotides line up with TRBD1. V trimming: 5 bases; J trimming: 5 bases; junction bases outside the gene matches: 4. Germline loops: CDR1 SGHVS, CDR2 FQNEAQ. The CDR3 totals 13 residues. DNA of the CDR3: TGTGCCAGCAGCACGGACAGGGGAAACGAGCAGTACTTC. It codes for CASSTDRGNEQYF.

This sequence joins TRBV6-6 and TRBJ2-5; possibly TRBD1 or TRBD2 for D (6 bases each). V lost 4 bases, J lost 3 bases, and 15 bases lay in between. The CDR3 contains 15 residues. Germline V CDR1 and CDR2: MNHNY, SVGAGI (reference sequence). The CDR3 is CASSFPGAGEETQYF. CDR3 nucleotides: TGTGCCAGCAGTTTTCCGGGGGCCGGCGAAGAGACCCAGTACTTC.

The chain carries TRBV7-2 and TRBJ1-1; TRBD1 might be the D (6 bases). Between the trimmed V and J ends, which lost 5 bases and 3 bases, there was a span of 10 bases. The CDR3 sequence is 13 residues long. The V gene's germline CDR1 is SGHTA and CDR2 FQGNSA. The CDR3 spells CASSAYRDTEAFF. In DNA, the CDR3 is TGTGCCAGCAGCGCATACAGGGACACTGAAGCTTTCTTT.

This clone was recorded only once. The V gene is TRBV9, the J gene TRBJ1-1, with unresolved D. Trimming took 2 bases from V and 1 from J, leaving 6 bases between them. CDR1 and CDR2 from the germline V gene are SGDLS and YYNGEE. The CDR3 spans 13 residues. The CDR3, as DNA: TGTGCCAGCAGCGTGACACCGAACACTGAAGCTTTCTTT. It encodes CASSVTPNTEAFF.

The genes are TRBV27 and TRBJ1-1; unclear D gene. CDR1 and CDR2 from the germline V gene are MNHEY and SMNVEV (reference sequence). The CDR3 has 14 amino acids. Trimming took 5 bases from V and 3 from J, leaving 13 bases between them. The CDR3 bases are TGTGCCAGCAGTCAGTCGGGAGGGTACACTGAAGCTTTCTTT. It encodes CASSQSGGYTEAFF.

The chain uses TRBV18 and TRBJ1-1; no reliable D call. CDR3 length: 12 amino acids. Trimming removed 6 bases from V and 7 bases from J, with 12 bases in between. Germline-derived CDR1 and CDR2 are KGHSH and LQKENI. CDR3 loop: CASSAWADEAFF. For the CDR3, the DNA is TGTGCCAGCTCCGCCTGGGCGGATGAAGCTTTCTTT.

Concerning this clone: Other DNA sequences in the sample encode the same CDR3. This chain links TRBV2 with TRBJ1-3; D unresolved. Germline values: CDR1 SNHLY, CDR2 FYNNEI. This CDR3 comprises 12 residues. The ends were cut back, 2 bases at V and 5 bases at J, with 4 bases in the middle. The CDR3 DNA reads TGTGCCAGCAGTGAAAACCGAAACACCATATATTTT. Amino acids: CASSENRNTIYF.

V usage is TRBV19 and J usage is TRBJ1-5; no definite D call. CDR3 length: 17 amino acids. V lost 0 bases and J lost 0, with 12 bases in between. The germline V gene has CDR1 LNHDA and CDR2 SQIVND (reference sequence). CDR3 region: CASSIEAAAYSNQPQHF. DNA of the CDR3: TGTGCCAGTAGTATAGAGGCGGCAGCTTATAGCAATCAGCCCCAGCATTTT.

CDR3 protein: CASADPGETQYF. In nucleotides, the CDR3 is TGTGCCAGCGCGGATCCGGGGGAGACCCAGTACTTC. This chain joins TRBV7-8 and TRBJ2-5; tentative D call: TRBD2 (5 bases). With 8 bases removed from V and 5 bases from J, the gap between germline ends came to 12 bases. CDR3 length: 12 amino acids. Germline V gives CDR1 SGHVS, CDR2 FQNEAQ. The variable domain in full, with the rest retrieved from reference TRBV7-8 and TRBJ2-5, is GAGVSQSPRYKVAKRGQDVALRCDPISGHVSLFWYQQALGQGPEFLTYFQNEAQLDKSGLPSDRFFAERPEGSVSTLKIQRTQQEDSAVYLCASADPGETQYFGPGTRLLVL.

This chain links TRBV6-1 with TRBJ2-1; 8 positions agree with TRBD2. The CDR3 totals 14 residues. Trimming took 6 bases from V and 2 from J; bases not matched to a gene: 3. CDR1 and CDR2 (germline): MNHNS, SASEGT. As DNA, the CDR3 is TGTGCCAGCAGAGTAGCGGGAACCTACAATGAGCAGTTCTTC. Translated, it gives CASRVAGTYNEQFF.

V and J are TRBV7-3 and TRBJ2-7; possibly TRBD1 or TRBD2 for D (5 bases each). Germline assignment: CDR1 SGHTA and CDR2 FQGTGA. V lost 5 bases, J lost 6 bases, and 17 bases lay in between. CDR3 length: 14 residues. This chain's CDR3 is CASSPSGPPAEQYF. CDR3 DNA sequence: TGTGCCAGCAGCCCCTCGGGACCCCCCGCCGAGCAGTACTTC.

V and J are TRBV5-6 and TRBJ2-5, with TRBD2 matching 10 bases. The J segment lost 5 bases and the V segment lost 1 base, leaving 11 bases of the junction unmatched. Germline CDR1 is SGHDT and CDR2 is YYEEEE. The CDR3 extends over 17 amino acids. The CDR3 region has the DNA TGTGCCAGCAGCTTGAAAAGCGGGGGGGCAAATCGTGAGACCCAGTACTTC. Its translation: CASSLKSGGANRETQYF. The full variable domain, with the rest looked up from reference TRBV5-6 and TRBJ2-5, is DAGVTQSPTHLIKTRGQQVTLRCSPKSGHDTVSWYQQALGQGPQFIFQYYEEEERQRGNFPDRFSGHQFPNYSSELNVNALLLGDSALYLCASSLKSGGANRETQYFGPGTRLLVL.

The gene calls are TRBV2 and TRBJ1-5, with TRBD1 as a possible D gene (6 bases). The CDR3 has 13 residues. V was shortened by 5 bases and J by 11 bases, with 16 bases between the two germline ends. CDR1 is SNHLY, CDR2 FYNNEI, per germline. CDR3 in DNA: TGTGCCAGCAGTAGGGACACACTCGCGGCCCAGCATTTT. Translation gives CASSRDTLAAQHF.

This rearrangement joins TRBV6-5 to TRBJ2-6; D ambiguous. Trimming stripped 2 bases from V and 0 bases from J, with 5 bases between. Germline values: CDR1 MNHEY, CDR2 SVGAGI. CDR3 length: 15 residues. CDR3 DNA: TGTGCCAGCAGTTACGGGGTCTCTGGGGCCAACGTCCTGACTTTC. Translation gives CASSYGVSGANVLTF.

This clone occurred once. The chain couples TRBV6-6 to TRBJ2-7, with D unresolved. In germline, CDR1 is MNHNY, CDR2 SVGAGI (reference sequence). This CDR3 is 10 amino acids long. Trimming removed 6 bases at V and 7 bases at J, with 7 bases between. CDR3 sequence (DNA): TGTGCCAGCAGGGCCGAGGAGCAGTACTTC. Encoded protein: CASRAEEQYF.

The V call is TRBV2, the J call TRBJ1-5; TRBD1 is a possible D gene (5 bases). V was shortened by 2 bases and J by 4 bases, with 9 bases between the two germline ends. Germline values: CDR1 SNHLY, CDR2 FYNNEI. This CDR3 spans 14 amino acids. The CDR3 DNA reads as TGTGCCAGCAGTGAAACTCAGGGTAATCAGCCCCAGCATTTT. This codes for CASSETQGNQPQHF.

The chain uses TRBV28 and TRBJ2-2; 9 nucleotides agree with TRBD1. The CDR3 is made up of 16 amino acids. The J segment lost 5 bases and the V segment lost 5 bases, leaving 9 bases of the junction unmatched. Germline V CDR1 and CDR2: MDHEN, SYDVKM. For the CDR3, the DNA is TGTGCCAGCAGTCCAGGGGGGACAGGGAGAACCGGGGAGCTGTTTTTT. Amino acid sequence: CASSPGGTGRTGELFF.

The CDR3 region has the DNA TGTGCCAGCAGCTTAGTAGGGGGACAGGGTGGAAAACTGTTTTTT. Amino acid sequence: CASSLVGGQGGKLFF. V and J are TRBV7-6 and TRBJ1-4; 9 bases are shared with TRBD1. Trimming cost V 1 base and J 10 bases; bases outside gene matches: 7. The CDR3 runs 15 residues. CDR1 and CDR2 (germline): SGHVS, FNYEAQ.